The clone carrying this TCR beta chain turned up a few times. V lost 0 bases and J lost 4; bases outside the gene matches: 1. Per germline, CDR1 SSHAT and CDR2 FNYEAQ (reference sequence). There are 15 residues in the CDR3. CD45RO/CCR7/CD25/CD127/CD95/CD27 sorting isolated CD4+ naive, central memory, regulatory and stem cell-like memory cells. Sorted populations all exceeded 95% purity. The data originate from a study of beta chain features in type 1 diabetes. Every isolated RNA sample was fully reverse transcribed, so sequencing captured expressed TCRB transcripts. The method was immunoSEQ multiplex PCR; TCRdb's version includes in-frame clones alone and lacks a portion of them. The data contain around 320,000 clones, approximately 14% of them singletons.

This sequence originates from a man aged 25-45 years in good health. The chain carries TRBV7-7 and TRBJ2-2; 8 nucleotides agree with TRBD2. The specimen was central memory CD4+ T cells from blood. The DNA of the CDR3 is TGTGCCAGCAGCTTAGCCGGGACTAGCACCGGGGAGCTGTTTTTT. It yields the protein CASSLAGTSTGELFF.